The sequence of this T cell receptor (beta chain) was determined in a study of OX40 agonist ivuxolimab in advanced cancers. Study-level background: Eligibility admitted prior anti-PD-1, anti-PD-L1 or anti-CTLA-4 therapy; 35% to 40% had some. General study points: The investigators did not determine what antigen specificity the expanded peripheral T cells had.

Data came from immunoSEQ multiplex PCR; TCRdb stores just in-frame clones and leaves some out. Of more than 70,000 clones listed, 80% to 90% are singletons. Individuals having autoimmune disease history or systemic immunosuppression were not enrolled. CDR3 length: 14 residues. Trimming cost V 5 bases and J 2 bases, with 12 bases left between them. Per germline, CDR1 KGHSH and CDR2 LQKENI. Notes on this clone: Its antigen is still unknown.

Material: CD4+ or CD8+ T cells sorted from blood, obtained in a trial of the OX40 agonist ivuxolimab. J is TRBJ2-5 and V is TRBV18; the D gene is possibly TRBD2 (5 bases). This clonotype was sampled from an adult with an advanced solid tumor such as melanoma, head and neck, liver or kidney cancer. Written as DNA, the CDR3 is TGTGCCAGCTCAGTCCGGACTTTTCAAGAGACCCAGTACTTC. Translating gives CASSVRTFQETQYF.